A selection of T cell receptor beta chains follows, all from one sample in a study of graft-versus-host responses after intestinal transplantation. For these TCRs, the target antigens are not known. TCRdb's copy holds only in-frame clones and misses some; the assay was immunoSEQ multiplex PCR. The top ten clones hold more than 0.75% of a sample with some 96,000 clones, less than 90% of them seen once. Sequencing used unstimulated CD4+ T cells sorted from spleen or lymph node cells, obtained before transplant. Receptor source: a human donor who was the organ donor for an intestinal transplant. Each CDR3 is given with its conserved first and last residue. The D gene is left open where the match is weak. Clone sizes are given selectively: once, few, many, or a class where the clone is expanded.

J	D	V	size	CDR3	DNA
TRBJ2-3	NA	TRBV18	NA	CASPPGTSKEGTDTQYF	TGTGCCAGCCCCCCGGGGACTTCGAAGGAGGGCACAGATACGCAGTATTTT
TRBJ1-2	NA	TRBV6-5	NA	CASSYVGLNYYGYTF	TGTGCCAGCAGTTACGTCGGCTTGAACTACTATGGCTACACCTTC
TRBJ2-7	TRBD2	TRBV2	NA	CASRRGGLGYEQYF	TGTGCCAGCAGACGCGGGGGTTTAGGTTACGAGCAGTACTTC
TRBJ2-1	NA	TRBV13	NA	CASSRGGSGYNEQFF	TGTGCCAGCAGCCGAGGGGGATCGGGCTACAATGAGCAGTTCTTC
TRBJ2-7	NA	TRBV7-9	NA	CASSQGGGSYEQYF	TGTGCCAGCAGCCAGGGAGGGGGGAGCTACGAGCAGTACTTC
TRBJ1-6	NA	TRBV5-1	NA	CASRWSTDDNSPLHF	TGCGCCAGCCGTTGGTCGACAGATGATAATTCACCCCTCCACTTT
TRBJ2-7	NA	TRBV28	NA	CATKWGDSSYEQYF	TGTGCCACCAAATGGGGGGACAGCTCCTACGAGCAGTACTTC
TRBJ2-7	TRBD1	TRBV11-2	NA	CASRFYTTGAYEQYF	TGTGCCAGCAGATTCTACACGACAGGGGCCTACGAGCAGTACTTC
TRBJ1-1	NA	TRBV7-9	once	CASSDTLYRGYEAFF	TGTGCCAGCAGTGATACACTTTATCGCGGGTATGAAGCTTTCTTT
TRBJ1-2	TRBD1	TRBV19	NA	CASSKGVLGGDSYGYTF	TGTGCCAGTAGTAAAGGTGTATTGGGAGGGGACAGCTATGGCTACACCTTC
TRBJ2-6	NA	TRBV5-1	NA	CASSSTSSGANVLTF	TGCGCCAGCAGCTCGACGAGTTCTGGGGCCAACGTCCTGACTTTC
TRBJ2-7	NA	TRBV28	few	CASRSSYEQYF	TGTGCCAGTAGGAGCTCCTACGAGCAGTACTTC
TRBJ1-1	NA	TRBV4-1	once	CASSQTPGVGGADTEAFF	TGCGCCAGCAGCCAAACCCCCGGAGTTGGGGGGGCGGACACTGAAGCTTTCTTT
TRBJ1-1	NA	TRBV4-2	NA	CASSQLETANTEAFF	TGTGCCAGCAGCCAACTCGAGACAGCCAACACTGAAGCTTTCTTT
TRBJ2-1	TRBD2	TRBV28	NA	CASVGSGGTYNEQFF	TGTGCCAGCGTTGGTAGCGGGGGAACCTACAATGAGCAGTTCTTC
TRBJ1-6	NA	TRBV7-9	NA	CASSLLGLVNSPLHF	TGTGCCAGCAGCCTCCTGGGGTTGGTTAATTCACCCCTCCACTTT
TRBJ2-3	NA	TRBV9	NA	CASSVSGASTDTQYF	TGTGCCAGCAGCGTTTCTGGGGCTAGCACAGATACGCAGTATTTT
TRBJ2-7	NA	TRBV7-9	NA	CASSPKPGSRTLYEQYF	TGTGCCAGCAGCCCAAAGCCCGGGTCCCGGACATTATACGAGCAGTACTTC
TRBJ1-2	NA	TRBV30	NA	CAWSSQGGGGYTF	TGTGCCTGGAGTTCTCAGGGAGGAGGTGGCTACACCTTC
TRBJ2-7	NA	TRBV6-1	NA	CASSEGPASSYEQYF	TGTGCCAGCAGTGAAGGTCCTGCGAGCTCCTACGAGCAGTACTTC
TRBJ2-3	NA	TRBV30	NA	CAWSSILSPQYF	TGTGCCTGGAGTTCGATATTGTCTCCGCAGTATTTT
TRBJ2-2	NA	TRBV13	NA	CASNLRVGELFF	TGTGCCAGCAACCTTAGGGTCGGGGAGCTGTTTTTT
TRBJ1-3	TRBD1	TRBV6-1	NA	CASSDLRTGGVYTIYF	TGTGCCAGCAGTGACCTACGGACAGGGGGCGTATACACCATATATTTT
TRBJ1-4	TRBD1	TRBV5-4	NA	CASSRTGGKLEKLFF	TGTGCCAGCAGCCGGACAGGGGGCAAGTTGGAAAAACTGTTTTTT
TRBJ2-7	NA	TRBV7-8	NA	CASSLSLYEQYF	TGTGCCAGCAGCTTATCCCTCTACGAGCAGTACTTC
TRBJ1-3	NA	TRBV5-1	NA	CASTRDGGNTIYF	TGCGCCAGCACCCGGGACGGTGGAAACACCATATATTTT
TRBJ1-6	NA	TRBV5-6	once	CASSPQNIGNSPLHF	TGTGCCAGCAGCCCACAAAACATAGGTAATTCACCCCTCCACTTT
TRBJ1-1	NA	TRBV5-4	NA	CASSLKLGGNTEAFF	TGTGCCAGCAGCTTGAAGTTGGGAGGAAACACTGAAGCTTTCTTT
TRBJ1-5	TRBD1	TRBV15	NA	CATSRVATGGNQPQHF	TGTGCCACCAGCAGAGTGGCGACAGGGGGCAATCAGCCCCAGCATTTT
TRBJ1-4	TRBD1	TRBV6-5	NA	CASSTGTGGEKLFF	TGTGCCAGCAGTACCGGGACAGGGGGTGAAAAACTGTTTTTT
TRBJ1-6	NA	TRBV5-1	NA	CASSPVGRDGSPLHF	TGCGCCAGCAGCCCTGTGGGCAGGGACGGCTCACCCCTCCACTTT
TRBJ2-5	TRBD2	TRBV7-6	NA	CASSLEAGGRETQYF	TGTGCCAGCAGCTTAGAGGCGGGGGGGCGAGAGACCCAGTACTTC
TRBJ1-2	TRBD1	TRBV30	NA	CAWRAGTGGKVGYTF	TGTGCCTGGAGGGCCGGGACAGGGGGCAAGGTCGGCTACACCTTC
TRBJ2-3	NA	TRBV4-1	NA	CASSPKGTPGALGVRTDTQYF	TGCGCCAGCAGCCCCAAGGGGACACCCGGGGCCCTCGGTGTCCGCACAGATACGCAGTATTTT
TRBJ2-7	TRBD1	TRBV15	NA	CATSRTGTSYEQYF	TGTGCCACCAGTAGGACAGGAACTTCCTACGAGCAGTACTTC
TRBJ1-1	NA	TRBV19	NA	CASSPHTANTEAFF	TGTGCCAGTAGTCCGCATACAGCGAACACTGAAGCTTTCTTT
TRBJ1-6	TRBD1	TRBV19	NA	CASGGTGMLRTSPLHF	TGTGCCAGCGGGGGGACAGGGATGTTGAGGACTTCACCCCTCCACTTT
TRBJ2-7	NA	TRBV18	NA	CASSPLPAWEIGQYF	TGTGCCAGCTCACCATTACCCGCTTGGGAGATCGGGCAGTACTTC
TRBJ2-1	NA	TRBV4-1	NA	CASSQVSGHEQFF	TGCGCCAGCAGCCAAGTGTCGGGCCATGAGCAGTTCTTC
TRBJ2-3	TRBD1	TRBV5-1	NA	CASSLPTGDTDTQYF	TGCGCCAGCAGCCTACCGACAGGGGACACAGATACGCAGTATTTT
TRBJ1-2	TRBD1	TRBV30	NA	CAGGTGQYGYTF	TGTGCCGGGGGGACAGGACAGTATGGCTACACCTTC
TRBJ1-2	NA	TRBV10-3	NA	CAISESEGSGNYGYTF	TGTGCCATCAGTGAATCGGAGGGCTCGGGGAACTATGGCTACACCTTC
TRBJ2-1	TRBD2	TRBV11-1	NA	CASSQGLAGGPGAYNEQFF	TGTGCCAGCAGCCAGGGGCTAGCGGGGGGCCCGGGTGCCTACAATGAGCAGTTCTTC
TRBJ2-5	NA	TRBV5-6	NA	CASSLAETQYF	TGTGCCAGCAGCTTGGCAGAGACCCAGTACTTC
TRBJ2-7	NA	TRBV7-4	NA	CASSSGRERASGYF	TGTGCCAGCAGCTCTGGTCGCGAACGGGCGAGTGGGTACTTC
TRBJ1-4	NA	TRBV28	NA	CASSSPGGFIEKLFF	TGTGCCAGCAGTTCCCCCGGGGGCTTTATCGAAAAACTGTTTTTT
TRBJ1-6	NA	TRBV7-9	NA	CASSLGGPNSPLHF	TGTGCCAGCAGCCTAGGGGGACCTAATTCACCCCTCCACTTT
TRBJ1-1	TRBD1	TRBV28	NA	CASRRGQLNTEAFF	TGTGCCAGCAGACGGGGACAGCTGAACACTGAAGCTTTCTTT
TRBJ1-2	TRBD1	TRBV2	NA	CASSDRGGYGYTF	TGTGCCAGCAGTGACAGGGGGGGCTATGGCTACACCTTC
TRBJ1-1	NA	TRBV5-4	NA	CASSLESAGPGNTEAFF	TGTGCCAGCAGCTTGGAGTCGGCAGGCCCGGGGAACACTGAAGCTTTCTTT
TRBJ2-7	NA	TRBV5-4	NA	CASSLSSGAGGQYF	TGTGCCAGCAGCTTGTCATCGGGGGCGGGTGGGCAGTACTTC
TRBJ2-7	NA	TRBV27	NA	CASSPDPPARQRSYEQYF	TGTGCCAGCAGTCCCGATCCCCCCGCAAGACAGCGAAGCTACGAGCAGTACTTC
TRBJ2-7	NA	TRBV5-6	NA	CASSLDTLAVPMYF	TGTGCCAGCAGTTTGGACACTCTCGCCGTGCCTATGTACTTC